This record concerns one TCR beta chain sequence. This clone was detected many times. The antigen it recognizes is unknown. Read sequence stops 3 residues before the CDR3 end, and the germline J gene provides the missing end. These data come from a study of T cell clonality in common variable immunodeficiency (dated by TCRdb to 2015 to 2017). General findings and caveats noted by the study authors: Even though DNA input was equal, the average per sample came to some 90,000 unique sequences for controls compared with some 29,000 for CVID samples. Differences among patients in the CVID cohort limited the correlations between repertoire features and clinical complications. Fewer deletions and N-nucleotide insertions were reportedly observed in CVID TCRbeta sequences, and highly modified clones with 13 or more V deletions were reportedly absent from CVID TCRbeta sequences. Compared with healthy controls, CVID subjects showed increased TCRbeta clonality (t-test p = 0.018), a feature most characteristic of about a third of subjects. Healthy controls shared more TCRbeta clones with each other than CVID subjects shared among themselves (p < 0.0001). According to the authors, figuring out what caused the increased clonality in CVID would require sequencing the repertoires of T cell subpopulations.

CVID samples and control samples contributed equivalent amounts of genomic DNA as sequencing input. For every sample, a 60 bp segment covering the rearranged TCRbeta CDR3 region was amplified and then sequenced. TCRbeta amplification used the immunoSEQ assay, a bias-corrected multiplex PCR with high-throughput sequencing. In the authors' own workflow: Every unique nucleotide sequence counted as a clone and was annotated with V, D and J genes, copy number and frequency. Sequences were labeled productive if in frame, and non-productive if out of frame or containing stop codons. As previously described, Shannon's entropy was used to calculate clonality. The predicted amino acid sequences of productive clones were used to derive mean CDR3 Kyte-Doolittle hydropathy. Using the R hclust function, scaled V gene usage was clustered hierarchically with Manhattan distance and complete linkage. Sharing of clones by CDR3 amino acid sequence was evaluated by resampling 12 repertoires per group over 100 rounds. The repertoires were screened for some 70 published EBV-specific TCRbeta sequences and roughly 250 published CMV-specific TCRbeta sequences. A couple of CVID samples that yielded fewer than 10,000 sequences were excluded from the analysis, so 42 CVID repertoires were retained. Not all clones reach the TCRdb copy of this immuneACCESS table, which keeps in-frame sequences only. Checked studies attribute under half of the gap to unresolved V genes and leave the rest unexplained. The DNA was the basis for D and trimming; V, J and clone size are from that table. This sample has about 64,000 clones, none of them a singleton. Roughly 1.6% of the sample comes from the top ten.

CDR1 and CDR2 are read off the germline V gene (reference sequence) as SEHNR and FQNEAQ. Inclusive of the bounding cysteine and phenylalanine, the CDR3 is 14 residues long. The DNA shown is the part of the CDR3 that was read: 33 bases, in frame from base 1. Trimmed from V: 5 bases; trimmed from J: 7 bases; junction bases lacking a gene match: 4. Most of the CVID patients and most of the healthy controls were of Caucasian heritage. Heparinized peripheral whole blood samples of about 5 to 9 ml were collected from each donor. Genomic DNA from adults with common variable immune deficiency (CVID) and from healthy adult controls was used to sequence TCRbeta CDR3 repertoires. The control group was made up of roughly 22 healthy adult volunteers (around 10 male and approximately twelve female) whose ages ranged from about 20 to 66 years, with a mean age of almost 35. Diluted blood was density-centrifuged over Hypaque 1077 or Ficoll-Paque to isolate peripheral blood mononuclear cells. Genomic DNA was obtained from unsorted mononuclear cells through either Qiagen column purification or a centrifugation-based method.

The sequencing input was peripheral blood mononuclear cells. The receptor comes from a person between 18 and 70 years old in good health. This chain is built from TRBV7-9 and TRBJ1-4; 10 bases in the junction line up with TRBD1. The part of the CDR3 DNA that was read is TGTGCCAGCAGCGTGGGACAGGGGAGTGAAAAA. Its protein reads: CASSVGQGSEK. Given in full, the CDR3 is CASSVGQGSEKLFF.